Listed here are 27 T cell receptor beta chains from one sample, sequenced in a study of T cell responses to AZD1222 COVID-19 vaccine. TCRdb's table, derived via immunoSEQ multiplex PCR, lists solely in-frame clones and lacks some. The table lists around 150,000 clones, about 91% of them singletons. Sample: peripheral blood, taken on day 0 of MenACWY control vaccination. The receptors were sampled from an adult in good health.

This chain connects TRBV18 to TRBJ1-4; D ambiguous. Between the trimmed V and J ends, which lost 3 bases and 1 base, there was a span of 6 bases. The germline gives CDR1 KGHSH, CDR2 LQKENI. The CDR3 covers 14 residues. CDR3 residues: CASSPRITNEKLFF. CDR3 nucleotide sequence: TGTGCCAGCTCACCGCGGATAACTAATGAAAAACTGTTTTTT.

As to this clone: Distinct nucleotide sequences in the sample also encode this CDR3. The J gene is TRBJ1-1, the V gene TRBV5-1; 8 positions agree with TRBD1. With 0 bases clipped from V and 1 base from J, the junction kept 2 bases outside the gene matches. The CDR3 sequence is 15 residues long. Germline V lookup: CDR1 SGHRS, CDR2 YFSETQ. CDR3 protein: CASSLGQGRNTEAFF. CDR3 in DNA: TGCGCCAGCAGCTTGGGACAGGGGAGGAACACTGAAGCTTTCTTT.

The chain uses TRBV7-9 and TRBJ2-1; D ambiguous. This CDR3 region has 15 residues. CDR1 and CDR2 from the germline V gene are SEHNR and FQNEAQ (reference sequence). Trimming removed 1 base from V and 3 bases from J, with 10 bases in between. Here the CDR3 reads CASSLGDGFYNEQFF. The CDR3 DNA reads TGTGCCAGCAGCTTAGGCGACGGATTCTACAATGAGCAGTTCTTC.

The chain combines TRBV7-2 with TRBJ1-1; D not resolved. This CDR3 is 15 amino acids long. V dropped 5 bases and J dropped 1 base, with 14 bases sitting between them. Per the germline V gene, CDR1 is SGHTA and CDR2 is FQGNSA. The CDR3 loop is CASSAPTDGNTEAFF. In DNA form, the CDR3 reads TGTGCCAGCAGCGCGCCCACGGACGGGAACACTGAAGCTTTCTTT.

The rearrangement uses TRBV19 and TRBJ1-1, with 9 bases identical to TRBD1. CDR1 LNHDA and CDR2 SQIVND come from the germline V gene (reference sequence). V gave up 3 bases and J gave up 8 bases; unmatched junction bases: 13. There are 16 residues in the CDR3. DNA of the CDR3: TGTGCCAGTAGTATGGGTAGGGGACAGGGATCGAAAGAAGCTTTCTTT. Its translation is CASSMGRGQGSKEAFF.

J is TRBJ2-1 and V is TRBV19, with TRBD1 matching 7 bases. J was trimmed by 4 bases and V by 6 bases; bases with no gene match: 6. The CDR3 spans 14 residues. The germline V gene encodes CDR1 LNHDA and CDR2 SQIVND (reference sequence). CDR3 region: CASSPGQAYNEQFF. DNA for the CDR3: TGTGCCAGTAGCCCAGGACAGGCTTACAATGAGCAGTTCTTC.

This clone has just one count. This sequence joins TRBV19 and TRBJ2-7; tentative D call: TRBD2 (5 bases). Per the germline V gene, CDR1 is LNHDA and CDR2 is SQIVND (reference sequence). V was shortened by 3 bases and J by 2 bases, with 14 bases between the two germline ends. CDR3 length equals 15 residues. The CDR3 nucleotides are TGTGCCAGTAGTATCGGGCGGGCCCCAACCTACGAGCAGTACTTC. Translated: CASSIGRAPTYEQYF.

This chain uses TRBV7-9 with TRBJ2-1; D gene ambiguous. With 2 bases removed from V and 2 bases from J, the gap between germline ends came to 13 bases. The CDR3 has 16 amino acids. Germline lookup yields CDR1 SEHNR and CDR2 FQNEAQ (reference sequence). The CDR3 reads CASSLLTVAAYNEQFF. CDR3 DNA sequence: TGTGCCAGCAGCTTACTTACAGTGGCCGCCTACAATGAGCAGTTCTTC.

This chain links TRBV4-1 with TRBJ1-3, with 7 nucleotides matching TRBD1. Per the germline V gene, CDR1 is MGHRA and CDR2 is YSYEKL. This CDR3 has 14 residues. The ends lost 1 base at V and 6 bases at J; junction bases unmatched: 3. Here the CDR3 DNA reads TGCGCCAGCAGCCAAGCGAGGGGGCTAAACACCATATATTTT. This gives the protein CASSQARGLNTIYF.

V gene TRBV4-2 combines with J gene TRBJ1-2; 7 positions agree with TRBD1. The V segment lost 0 bases and the J segment 6 bases; nucleotides outside the gene matches: 4. Germline V lookup: CDR1 LGHNA, CDR2 YNFKEQ. The CDR3 has 14 residues. CDR3 loop: CASSQELQGDGYTF. CDR3 DNA: TGTGCCAGCAGCCAAGAGCTTCAGGGGGATGGCTACACCTTC.

This clone was observed a single time. This chain links TRBV3-1 (or the pseudogene TRBV3-2) with TRBJ2-1; D is perhaps TRBD2 (6 bases). The CDR3 consists of 13 residues. Trimming stripped 0 bases from V and 8 bases from J, with 8 bases between. From germline, CDR1 is LGHDT and CDR2 YNNKEL (reference sequence). CDR3 amino acids: CASSQDREYEQFF. The CDR3 coding sequence is TGTGCCAGCAGCCAAGATCGGGAGTATGAGCAGTTCTTC.

The chain is built from TRBV5-1 and TRBJ2-5; 7 bases align to TRBD1. Germline CDR1 and CDR2: SGHRS and YFSETQ. CDR3 length equals 16 residues. With V trimmed by 0 bases and J by 3 bases, 8 bases remained unmatched. CDR3 sequence (DNA): TGCGCCAGCAGCTTGGTGGGGTCTGGGACAGAAGAGACCCAGTACTTC. Amino acid sequence: CASSLVGSGTEETQYF.

V gene TRBV3-1 (or the pseudogene TRBV3-2) combines with J gene TRBJ2-7; 9 nucleotides align to TRBD1. In germline, CDR1 is LGHDT, CDR2 YNNKEL (reference sequence). The V segment lost 4 bases and the J segment 2 bases; nucleotides outside the gene matches: 6. The CDR3 totals 15 residues. The DNA of the CDR3 is TGTGCCAGCAGCCCTCGCGGACAGGGGACCTACGAGCAGTACTTC. Translated: CASSPRGQGTYEQYF.

This chain links TRBV9 with TRBJ2-1, with TRBD2 matching over 10 bases. The CDR3 has 16 amino acids. The germline V gene has CDR1 SGDLS and CDR2 YYNGEE. With 1 base clipped from V and 3 bases from J, the junction kept 4 bases outside the gene matches. CDR3 coding DNA: TGTGCCAGCAGCGTAATGTCTAGCGGGAGCTACAATGAGCAGTTCTTC. Its protein is CASSVMSSGSYNEQFF.

J is TRBJ1-1 and V is TRBV15, with 8 bases that match TRBD1. Trimming took 7 bases from V and 3 from J; bases not matched to a gene: 7. The CDR3 is 14 residues long. Germline V gives CDR1 LNHNV, CDR2 YYDKDF (reference sequence). The CDR3 is CATTMDRAYTEAFF. The DNA for the CDR3 is TGTGCCACCACCATGGACAGGGCCTACACTGAAGCTTTCTTT.

The rearrangement links TRBV30 to TRBJ2-3; 9 bases map to TRBD2. Germline V gene sequence: CDR1 GTSNPN, CDR2 SVGIG (reference sequence). Unmatched junction bases numbered 7, after V lost 2 bases and J lost 4 bases. CDR3 length: 15 residues. The CDR3 loop reads CAWSLNSGSADTQYF. The CDR3 DNA reads as TGTGCCTGGAGTCTAAATAGCGGGAGCGCAGATACGCAGTATTTT. The full variable domain, with the rest looked up from reference TRBV30 and TRBJ2-3, is SQTIHQWPATLVQPVGSPLSLECTVEGTSNPNLYWYRQAAGRGLQLLFYSVGIGQISSEVPQNLSASRPQDRQFILSSKKLLLSDSGFYLCAWSLNSGSADTQYFGPGTRLTVL.

The chain combines TRBV2 with TRBJ1-1, with TRBD1 as a possible D gene (5 bases). The germline V and J ends were trimmed by 6 bases and 1 base, with 12 bases remaining between them. The V gene's germline CDR1 is SNHLY and CDR2 FYNNEI. This CDR3 has 14 residues. CDR3 in DNA: TGTGCCAGCAGGACTTCGGGGGGGAACACTGAAGCTTTCTTT. This encodes CASRTSGGNTEAFF.

The V and J genes are TRBV3-1 (or the pseudogene TRBV3-2) and TRBJ2-5, with TRBD1 matching over 8 bases. CDR1 LGHDT and CDR2 YNNKEL come from the germline V gene (reference sequence). Trimming took 3 bases from V and 1 from J; bases not matched to a gene: 7. The length of the CDR3 is 16 residues. The CDR3 region has the DNA TGTGCCAGCAGCCAGCCCGGACAGGGTCTCCAAGAGACCCAGTACTTC. Translated, it gives CASSQPGQGLQETQYF.

This clone was detected only once. The chain recombines TRBV24-1 with TRBJ1-1; 8 bases agree with TRBD1. Germline V gene sequence: CDR1 KGHDR, CDR2 SFDVKD. Losses at the gene ends were 5 bases for V and 2 bases for J; bases not matched to a gene: 6. The CDR3 spans 15 residues. The CDR3: CATSAQGAANTEAFF. The CDR3 DNA sequence: TGTGCCACCAGTGCGCAGGGGGCGGCCAACACTGAAGCTTTCTTT.

The chain couples TRBV6-2 or TRBV6-3 to TRBJ1-1; 8 bases are shared with TRBD1. J gave up 1 base and V 4 bases, and 2 bases lay outside the gene matches. The CDR3 is made up of 14 amino acids. CDR1 is MNHEY and CDR2 is SVGEGT in the germline V gene. CDR3 protein: CASSFGTGNTEAFF. As DNA, the CDR3 is TGTGCCAGCAGTTTCGGGACAGGGAACACTGAAGCTTTCTTT.

This rearrangement joins TRBV28 to TRBJ2-1, with TRBD1 identical over 10 bases. Germline V gene sequence: CDR1 MDHEN, CDR2 SYDVKM. V was pared by 7 bases and J by 6 bases, with 6 bases of the junction left unmatched. This CDR3 has 14 residues. The CDR3 DNA follows: TGTGCCAGCACCCCCGGGACAGGGGTCAATGAGCAGTTCTTC. Protein product: CASTPGTGVNEQFF.

The chain links TRBV5-1 to TRBJ2-6; the D is unclear. V lost 0 bases and J lost 3, with 7 bases in between. The CDR3 loop spans 15 amino acids. Germline CDR1 and CDR2: SGHRS and YFSETQ. CDR3 nucleotides: TGCGCCAGCAGCTTGGGTGGGGTTGGGGCCAACGTCCTGACTTTC. Translated: CASSLGGVGANVLTF.

The V call is TRBV9, the J call TRBJ1-2, with D maybe TRBD1 (6 bases). Germline assignment: CDR1 SGDLS and CDR2 YYNGEE. This CDR3 contains 14 residues. V gave up 4 bases and J gave up 6 bases, with 16 bases separating them. The CDR3 sequence: CASSPRTVDNGYTF. As DNA, the CDR3 is TGTGCCAGCAGCCCACGGACAGTTGATAATGGCTACACCTTC.

This clone has a single count. This chain uses TRBV7-9 with TRBJ2-1; tentative D call: TRBD2 (5 bases). V was pared by 2 bases and J by 4 bases, with 15 bases between. Germline assignment: CDR1 SEHNR and CDR2 FQNEAQ (reference sequence). CDR3 length: 16 amino acids. The CDR3 reads CASSLWEKVRYNEQFF. The CDR3 DNA reads as TGTGCCAGCAGCTTATGGGAGAAAGTACGTTACAATGAGCAGTTCTTC.

The V gene is TRBV2, the J gene TRBJ1-2, with D possibly TRBD1 on 6 matching bases. Germline assignment: CDR1 SNHLY and CDR2 FYNNEI. Trimming left V 5 bases short and J 14 bases short, with 21 bases between. This CDR3 is built from 13 residues. The DNA for the CDR3 is TGTGCCAGCAGTTTAGACAGGCTCCCCGCTAGAACCTTC. Translation gives CASSLDRLPARTF.

The chain employs TRBV7-9 and TRBJ2-6; weak D call: TRBD2 (5 bases). Per the germline V gene, CDR1 is SEHNR and CDR2 is FQNEAQ (reference sequence). Trimming shortened V by 0 bases and J by 0 bases, and 12 bases separated the two germline ends. The CDR3 is 18 amino acids. The CDR3 sequence: CASSLARVLSSGANVLTF. CDR3 nucleotide sequence: TGTGCCAGCAGCTTAGCGCGGGTGTTGAGCTCTGGGGCCAACGTCCTGACTTTC.

The chain employs TRBV5-1 and TRBJ2-7; D is unclear. The length of the CDR3 is 13 residues. V shed 0 bases and J shed 4 bases, with 8 bases lying between them. The germline V gene has CDR1 SGHRS and CDR2 YFSETQ. CDR3 region: CASSLGLLYEQYF. Here the CDR3 DNA reads TGCGCCAGCAGCTTGGGACTCCTATACGAGCAGTACTTC.